These T cell receptor beta chains were read from a single sample in a study of neurological immune-mediated disorders. TCRdb re-analysed the 5' RACE reads in MiXCR, keeping a single row per CDR3 protein. Of tens of thousands of distinct CDR3 sequences listed, 10% to 12% are singletons. The source material was PBMCs. These receptors originate from a man in his sixties in good health. The CDR3 runs from the conserved cysteine through the conserved F or W. A D gene is named only where the DNA matches it firmly. The size of a clone is reported for some rows only, either as once, few or many, or as a class for expanded clones.

j_call: TRBJ2-2; clone_size: many; v_call: TRBV20-1; d_call: TRBD2; cdr3_nt: TGCAGTGCGCCCTCCTCTAGCGGGGGAACGGGGGAGCTGTTTTTT; cdr3_aa: CSAPSSSGGTGELFF
j_call: TRBJ1-5; clone_size: many; v_call: TRBV30; d_call: .; cdr3_nt: TGTGCCTGGAGTGTAATGGGCAGGGGAAGTCAGCCCCAGCATTTT; cdr3_aa: CAWSVMGRGSQPQHF
j_call: TRBJ2-7; clone_size: many; v_call: TRBV28; d_call: .; cdr3_nt: TGTGCCAGCAGTTTAAGGGGGACTTACGAGCAGTACTTC; cdr3_aa: CASSLRGTYEQYF
j_call: TRBJ2-4; clone_size: many; v_call: TRBV5-1; d_call: .; cdr3_nt: TGCGCCAGCAGCAGATCCGGGACAGCCAAAAACATTCAGTACTTC; cdr3_aa: CASSRSGTAKNIQYF
j_call: TRBJ1-2; clone_size: many; v_call: TRBV7-6; d_call: TRBD1; cdr3_nt: TGTGCCAGCAGCGCCGGGGCAGGGGGCGGCTATGGCTACACCTTC; cdr3_aa: CASSAGAGGGYGYTF
j_call: TRBJ1-5; clone_size: many; v_call: TRBV6-5; d_call: .; cdr3_nt: TGTGCCAGCAGTTACCGGGGAAGTCAGCCCCAGCATTTT; cdr3_aa: CASSYRGSQPQHF
j_call: TRBJ1-3; clone_size: many; v_call: TRBV9; d_call: .; cdr3_nt: TGTGCCAGCAGCGTACCGGGACCCAGCTCTGGAAACACCATATATTTT; cdr3_aa: CASSVPGPSSGNTIYF
j_call: TRBJ2-7; clone_size: many; v_call: TRBV13; d_call: TRBD2; cdr3_nt: TGTGCCAGCAGTAGCACCGGCGGGGGGGCCTACGAGCAGTACTTC; cdr3_aa: CASSSTGGGAYEQYF
j_call: TRBJ2-2; clone_size: many; v_call: TRBV6-5; d_call: .; cdr3_nt: TGTGCCAGCTTACGAGACAGTACTCCGAACACCGGGGAGCTGTTTTTT; cdr3_aa: CASLRDSTPNTGELFF
j_call: TRBJ2-7; clone_size: many; v_call: TRBV28; d_call: TRBD2; cdr3_nt: TGTGCCAGCAGAAACCGCGGGAGCTCCTACGAGCAGTACTTC; cdr3_aa: CASRNRGSSYEQYF
j_call: TRBJ1-5; clone_size: few; v_call: TRBV7-2; d_call: .; cdr3_nt: TGTGCCAGCAGCTCCAGAGGGAATCAGCCCCAGCATTTT; cdr3_aa: CASSSRGNQPQHF
j_call: TRBJ2-7; clone_size: many; v_call: TRBV11-2; d_call: TRBD1; cdr3_nt: TGTGCCACCCTAGGACAGGGACAGAACGAGCAGTACTTC; cdr3_aa: CATLGQGQNEQYF
j_call: TRBJ2-2; clone_size: .; v_call: TRBV20-1; d_call: .; cdr3_nt: TGCAGTGCTAGGGGGGACGGCAACACCGGGGAGCTGTTTTTT; cdr3_aa: CSARGDGNTGELFF
j_call: TRBJ2-2; clone_size: many; v_call: TRBV27; d_call: TRBD1; cdr3_nt: TGTGCCAGCACTAAAGAGGGGGCGCGCACCGGGGAGCTGTTTTTT; cdr3_aa: CASTKEGARTGELFF
j_call: TRBJ1-2; clone_size: many; v_call: TRBV5-1; d_call: .; cdr3_nt: TGCGCCAGCAGCTTCACGTGGGGGAACTATGGCTACACCTTC; cdr3_aa: CASSFTWGNYGYTF
j_call: TRBJ1-4; clone_size: many; v_call: TRBV27; d_call: .; cdr3_nt: TGTGCCAGCAGTTCAGGACTTGAGGGGATAGGTGAAAAACTGTTTTTT; cdr3_aa: CASSSGLEGIGEKLFF
j_call: TRBJ2-5; clone_size: many; v_call: TRBV6-6; d_call: .; cdr3_nt: TGTGCCAGCAGTTACTCGAGCGGCGGGGAGGAGACCCAGTACTTC; cdr3_aa: CASSYSSGGEETQYF
j_call: TRBJ1-2; clone_size: many; v_call: TRBV9; d_call: TRBD1; cdr3_nt: TGTGCCAGCAGCGCTGCTCCCGGGACAGGGCATGGCTACACCTTC; cdr3_aa: CASSAAPGTGHGYTF
j_call: TRBJ1-3; clone_size: many; v_call: TRBV6-5; d_call: .; cdr3_nt: TGTGCCAGCAGTAGGACCCATCCCGGTACAGGAAACACCATATATTTT; cdr3_aa: CASSRTHPGTGNTIYF
j_call: TRBJ2-1; clone_size: many; v_call: TRBV20-1; d_call: TRBD2; cdr3_nt: TGCAGTGCCGCCGTTAGCGGGGGAAGGCATGAGCAGTTCTTC; cdr3_aa: CSAAVSGGRHEQFF
j_call: TRBJ1-5; clone_size: many; v_call: TRBV29-1; d_call: .; cdr3_nt: TGCAGCGTTGAAGATTTATCGACTGAGGGCCCTCCTTATAGCAATCAGCCCCAGCATTTT; cdr3_aa: CSVEDLSTEGPPYSNQPQHF
j_call: TRBJ2-3; clone_size: many; v_call: TRBV7-2; d_call: .; cdr3_nt: TGTGCCAGCAGGCCAATCGGGGGCACGGATACGCAGTATTTT; cdr3_aa: CASRPIGGTDTQYF
j_call: TRBJ2-1; clone_size: many; v_call: TRBV10-3; d_call: TRBD1; cdr3_nt: TGTGCCATCACCCGGGACAGGGGGTACAATGAGCAGTTCTTC; cdr3_aa: CAITRDRGYNEQFF
j_call: TRBJ2-1; clone_size: many; v_call: TRBV2; d_call: .; cdr3_nt: TGTGCCAGGACCTTAGACAATGAGCAGTTCTTC; cdr3_aa: CARTLDNEQFF
j_call: TRBJ2-3; clone_size: .; v_call: TRBV18; d_call: .; cdr3_nt: TGTGCCAGCTCTCCAGCGGCGGGCACAGATACGCAGTATTTT; cdr3_aa: CASSPAAGTDTQYF
j_call: TRBJ1-4; clone_size: many; v_call: TRBV5-1; d_call: .; cdr3_nt: TGCGCCAGCAGCATAGACAGAGAGAAGCTGTTTTTT; cdr3_aa: CASSIDREKLFF
j_call: TRBJ2-2; clone_size: many; v_call: TRBV20-1; d_call: .; cdr3_nt: TGCAGTGCTAGGCGTGGACAGAGGAACACCGGGGAGCTGTTTTTT; cdr3_aa: CSARRGQRNTGELFF
j_call: TRBJ1-2; clone_size: many; v_call: TRBV20-1; d_call: .; cdr3_nt: TGCAGTGCTAGACCGGGGGGCAGTGGCTACACCTTC; cdr3_aa: CSARPGGSGYTF
j_call: TRBJ2-3; clone_size: .; v_call: TRBV12-3/TRBV12-4; d_call: TRBD2; cdr3_nt: TGTGCCAACAGTCCGCCGGGGGGGCGGGTTGGTCCGCAGTATTTT; cdr3_aa: CANSPPGGRVGPQYF
j_call: TRBJ1-5; clone_size: many; v_call: TRBV18; d_call: .; cdr3_nt: TGTGCCAGCTCACGGGCGGGGAGCAATCAGCCCCAGCATTTT; cdr3_aa: CASSRAGSNQPQHF
j_call: TRBJ1-2; clone_size: .; v_call: TRBV12-3/TRBV12-4; d_call: .; cdr3_nt: TGTGCCAGCAGTTTAATGGGAGGGGGGGACTATGGCTACACCTTC; cdr3_aa: CASSLMGGGDYGYTF
j_call: TRBJ2-7; clone_size: many; v_call: TRBV12-3/TRBV12-4; d_call: .; cdr3_nt: TGTGCCAGCAGTTTTAACGGGGGTTCCTACGAGCAGTACTTC; cdr3_aa: CASSFNGGSYEQYF
j_call: TRBJ2-5; clone_size: many; v_call: TRBV3-1; d_call: TRBD2; cdr3_nt: TGTGCCAGCAGTCCCGGGACTAGCAGCGAGACCCAGTACTTC; cdr3_aa: CASSPGTSSETQYF
j_call: TRBJ1-5; clone_size: medium-sized; v_call: TRBV20-1; d_call: .; cdr3_nt: TGCAGTGCCAAGGGAGGTAGCAATCAGCCCCAGCATTTT; cdr3_aa: CSAKGGSNQPQHF
j_call: TRBJ1-4; clone_size: many; v_call: TRBV9; d_call: .; cdr3_nt: TGTGCCAGCAGCCCGACAGTAACTAATGAAAAACTGTTTTTT; cdr3_aa: CASSPTVTNEKLFF
j_call: TRBJ2-2; clone_size: many; v_call: TRBV5-1; d_call: TRBD1; cdr3_nt: TGCGCCAGCACACAGGGGGCCTCGAACACCGGGGAGCTGTTTTTT; cdr3_aa: CASTQGASNTGELFF
j_call: TRBJ2-3; clone_size: many; v_call: TRBV3-1; d_call: .; cdr3_nt: TGTGCCAGCAGCCAGGACAATAAGCCTACGCAGTATTTT; cdr3_aa: CASSQDNKPTQYF
j_call: TRBJ1-5; clone_size: many; v_call: TRBV12-3/TRBV12-4; d_call: .; cdr3_nt: TGTGCCATCTCCGGGCAGGGCAACAATCAGCCCCAGCATTTT; cdr3_aa: CAISGQGNNQPQHF
j_call: TRBJ2-5; clone_size: many; v_call: TRBV5-6; d_call: .; cdr3_nt: TGTGCCAGCAGCTCAGTGGGGCCGGAGACCCAGTACTTC; cdr3_aa: CASSSVGPETQYF
j_call: TRBJ1-2; clone_size: .; v_call: TRBV12-3/TRBV12-4; d_call: .; cdr3_nt: TGTGCCAGCAGTTTAATGGGAGGGAGGGACTATGGCTACACCTTC; cdr3_aa: CASSLMGGRDYGYTF
j_call: TRBJ2-3; clone_size: many; v_call: TRBV20-1; d_call: TRBD2; cdr3_nt: TGCAGTGCTAGTCCCGCCTCTGGGCGGGGGTCTAGCACAGATACGCAGTATTTT; cdr3_aa: CSASPASGRGSSTDTQYF
j_call: TRBJ1-1; clone_size: many; v_call: TRBV5-1; d_call: TRBD1; cdr3_nt: TGCGCCAGCAGCTCTCGAGGACAGGAGAACACTGAAGCTTTCTTT; cdr3_aa: CASSSRGQENTEAFF
j_call: TRBJ2-3; clone_size: many; v_call: TRBV12-3/TRBV12-4; d_call: .; cdr3_nt: TGTGCCAGCAGTTTTGTAGTGGGCCCAAGCACAGATACGCAGTATTTT; cdr3_aa: CASSFVVGPSTDTQYF
j_call: TRBJ1-4; clone_size: many; v_call: TRBV7-8; d_call: .; cdr3_nt: TGTGCCAGCAGCTTATTGGGGACTAATGAAAAACTGTTTTTT; cdr3_aa: CASSLLGTNEKLFF
j_call: TRBJ1-1; clone_size: many; v_call: TRBV28; d_call: TRBD1; cdr3_nt: TGTGCCAGCAGGCTCCCGAGACAGGGTGTCTCAACTGAAGCTTTCTTT; cdr3_aa: CASRLPRQGVSTEAFF
j_call: TRBJ2-2; clone_size: many; v_call: TRBV7-9; d_call: .; cdr3_nt: TGTGCCAGCAGCATAGGTGCTGCGGACACCGGGGAGCTGTTTTTT; cdr3_aa: CASSIGAADTGELFF
j_call: TRBJ1-1; clone_size: few; v_call: TRBV5-1; d_call: TRBD1; cdr3_nt: TGCGCCAGCAGCCTGAGCGGGACAGGGAACACTGAAGCTTTCTTT; cdr3_aa: CASSLSGTGNTEAFF
j_call: TRBJ2-3; clone_size: few; v_call: TRBV27; d_call: .; cdr3_nt: TGTGCCAGCAGGATGGGACTGACGGCCGCAGATACGCAGTATTTT; cdr3_aa: CASRMGLTAADTQYF
j_call: TRBJ1-6; clone_size: many; v_call: TRBV4-3; d_call: .; cdr3_nt: TGCGCCAGCAGCCAGGCGGCGGACTATAATTCACCCCTCCACTTT; cdr3_aa: CASSQAADYNSPLHF
j_call: TRBJ1-4; clone_size: many; v_call: TRBV7-9; d_call: .; cdr3_nt: TGTGCCAGCAGCCAAAGTTCTATCCGGACTAATGAAAAACTGTTTTTT; cdr3_aa: CASSQSSIRTNEKLFF
j_call: TRBJ2-3; clone_size: many; v_call: TRBV10-3; d_call: .; cdr3_nt: TGTGCCATCAGTGACCCGAGACTGGCGGATACGCAGTATTTT; cdr3_aa: CAISDPRLADTQYF
j_call: TRBJ2-5; clone_size: .; v_call: TRBV25-1; d_call: TRBD1; cdr3_nt: TGTGCCAGCAGTGAATATAAGGGGGCAGGCAAGCAGACCCAGTACTTC; cdr3_aa: CASSEYKGAGKQTQYF
j_call: TRBJ1-5; clone_size: many; v_call: TRBV7-6; d_call: TRBD1; cdr3_nt: TGTGCCAGCAGCCCCCGACAGGGTCAGCCCCAGCATTTT; cdr3_aa: CASSPRQGQPQHF
j_call: TRBJ2-5; clone_size: .; v_call: TRBV20-1; d_call: .; cdr3_nt: TGCAGTGCTAGAGTCCTGGTGGGCAGAGGTGAGACCCAGTACTTC; cdr3_aa: CSARVLVGRGETQYF
j_call: TRBJ1-1; clone_size: .; v_call: TRBV11-2; d_call: .; cdr3_nt: TGTGCCAGCAGCTTGCCCGGGACCGGGAACACTGAAGCTTTCTTT; cdr3_aa: CASSLPGTGNTEAFF
j_call: TRBJ1-5; clone_size: many; v_call: TRBV28; d_call: TRBD1; cdr3_nt: TGTGCCAGCAGTTTAGACTTCGGGACAGTGAATCAGCCCCAGCATTTT; cdr3_aa: CASSLDFGTVNQPQHF